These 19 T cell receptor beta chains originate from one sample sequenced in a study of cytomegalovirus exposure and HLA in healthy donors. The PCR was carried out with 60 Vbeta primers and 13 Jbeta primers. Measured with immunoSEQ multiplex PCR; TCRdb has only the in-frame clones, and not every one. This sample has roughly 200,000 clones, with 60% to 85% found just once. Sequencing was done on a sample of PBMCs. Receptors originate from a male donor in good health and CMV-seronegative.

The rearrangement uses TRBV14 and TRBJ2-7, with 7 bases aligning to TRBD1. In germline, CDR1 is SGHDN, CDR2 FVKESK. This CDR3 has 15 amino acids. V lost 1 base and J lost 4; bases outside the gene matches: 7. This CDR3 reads CASSQGQGRMYEQYF. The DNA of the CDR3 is TGTGCCAGCAGCCAAGGACAGGGCCGGATGTACGAGCAGTACTTC.

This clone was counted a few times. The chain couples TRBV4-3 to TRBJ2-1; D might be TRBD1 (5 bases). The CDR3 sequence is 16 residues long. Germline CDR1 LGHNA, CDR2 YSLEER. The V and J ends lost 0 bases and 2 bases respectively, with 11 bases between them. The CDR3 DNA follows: TGCGCCAGCAGCCAAGATTGGGGCAGAACCTACAATGAGCAGTTCTTC. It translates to CASSQDWGRTYNEQFF.

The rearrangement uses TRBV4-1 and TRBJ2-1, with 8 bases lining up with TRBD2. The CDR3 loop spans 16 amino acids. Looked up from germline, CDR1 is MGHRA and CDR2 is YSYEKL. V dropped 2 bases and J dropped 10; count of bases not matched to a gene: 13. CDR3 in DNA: TGCGCCAGCAGCCAAATTCCAGGACTAGCCCCCAGGGAGCAGTTCTTC. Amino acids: CASSQIPGLAPREQFF.

The CDR3 coding sequence is TGTGCCAGCAGTTTATACCAGCGGGGGGGAGGCACAGATACGCAGTATTTT. It encodes CASSLYQRGGGTDTQYF. The chain recombines TRBV28 with TRBJ2-3, with TRBD2 identical over 10 bases. The CDR3 is 17 amino acids. V shed 1 base and J 1 base; nucleotides not matched to a gene: 5. Germline V gene lookup returns CDR1 MDHEN and CDR2 SYDVKM.

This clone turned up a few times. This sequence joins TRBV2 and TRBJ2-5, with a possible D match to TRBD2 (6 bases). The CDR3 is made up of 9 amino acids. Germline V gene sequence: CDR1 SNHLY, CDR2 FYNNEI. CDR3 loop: CGKGAGQYF. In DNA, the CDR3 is TGTGGAAAGGGAGCGGGCCAGTACTTC.

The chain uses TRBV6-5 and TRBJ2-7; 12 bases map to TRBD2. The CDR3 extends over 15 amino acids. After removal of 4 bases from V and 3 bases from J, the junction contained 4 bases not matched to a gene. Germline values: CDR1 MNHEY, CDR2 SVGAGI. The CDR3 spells CASSSPTSGGYEQYF. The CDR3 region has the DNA TGTGCCAGCAGTTCCCCGACTAGCGGGGGCTACGAGCAGTACTTC.

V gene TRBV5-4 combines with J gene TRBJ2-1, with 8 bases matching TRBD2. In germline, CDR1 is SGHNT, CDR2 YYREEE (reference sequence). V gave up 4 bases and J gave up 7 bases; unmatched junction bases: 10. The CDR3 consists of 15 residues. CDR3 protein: CASSPPGGSGNEQFF. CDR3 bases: TGTGCCAGCAGCCCCCCGGGAGGGAGCGGGAATGAGCAGTTCTTC. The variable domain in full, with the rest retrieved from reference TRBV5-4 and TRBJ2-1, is ETGVTQSPTHLIKTRGQQVTLRCSSQSGHNTVSWYQQALGQGPQFIFQYYREEENGRGNFPPRFSGLQFPNYSSELNVNALELDDSALYLCASSPPGGSGNEQFFGPGTRLTVL.

The CDR3: CASAGTGYNSPLHF. The CDR3 nucleotides read TGTGCTAGTGCCGGGACAGGGTATAATTCACCCCTCCACTTT. The chain recombines TRBV12-5 with TRBJ1-6; the match to TRBD1 covers 9 bases. The V gene end was trimmed by 7 bases and the J gene end by 4 bases; junction bases not matched to a gene: 2. The CDR3 contains 14 residues. CDR1 is LGHNT and CDR2 is FRNRAP in the germline V gene.

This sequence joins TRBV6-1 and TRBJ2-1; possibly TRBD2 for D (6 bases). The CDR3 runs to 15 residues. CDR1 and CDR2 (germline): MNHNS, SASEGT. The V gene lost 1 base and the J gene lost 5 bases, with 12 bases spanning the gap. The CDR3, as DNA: TGTGCCAGCAGTGAAGGGGCGGGAAGGGACAATGAGCAGTTCTTC. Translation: CASSEGAGRDNEQFF.

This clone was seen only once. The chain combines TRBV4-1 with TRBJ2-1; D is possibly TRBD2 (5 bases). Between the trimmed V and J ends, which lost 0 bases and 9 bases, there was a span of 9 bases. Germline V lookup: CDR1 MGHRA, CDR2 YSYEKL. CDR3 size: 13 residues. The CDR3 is CASSQEGGIEQFF. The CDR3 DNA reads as TGCGCCAGCAGCCAAGAAGGAGGAATTGAGCAGTTCTTC.

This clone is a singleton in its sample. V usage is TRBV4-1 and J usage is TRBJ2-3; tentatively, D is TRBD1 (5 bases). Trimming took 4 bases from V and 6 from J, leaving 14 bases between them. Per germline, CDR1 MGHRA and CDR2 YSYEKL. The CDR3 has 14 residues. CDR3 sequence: CASSLERRQDTQYF. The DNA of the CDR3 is TGCGCCAGCAGCCTTGAAAGGCGACAGGATACGCAGTATTTT.

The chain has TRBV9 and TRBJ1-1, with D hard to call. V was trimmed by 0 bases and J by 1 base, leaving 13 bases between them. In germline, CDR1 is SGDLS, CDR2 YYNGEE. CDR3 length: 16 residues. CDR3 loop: CASSVGAGVGNTEAFF. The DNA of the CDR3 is TGTGCCAGCAGCGTAGGGGCCGGGGTGGGGAACACTGAAGCTTTCTTT.

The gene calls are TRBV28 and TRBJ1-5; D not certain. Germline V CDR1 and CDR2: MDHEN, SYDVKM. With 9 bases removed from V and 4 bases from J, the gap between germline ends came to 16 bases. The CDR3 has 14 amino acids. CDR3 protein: CASKLQNDNQPQHF. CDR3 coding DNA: TGTGCCAGTAAATTGCAGAACGATAATCAGCCCCAGCATTTT.

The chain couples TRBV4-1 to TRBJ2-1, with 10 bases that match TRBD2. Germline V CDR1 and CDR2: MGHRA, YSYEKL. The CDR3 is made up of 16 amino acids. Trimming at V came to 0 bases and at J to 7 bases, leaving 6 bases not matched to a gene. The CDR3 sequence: CASSQDSSGRLNEQFF. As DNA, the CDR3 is TGCGCCAGCAGCCAAGACAGTAGCGGGAGGTTGAATGAGCAGTTCTTC.

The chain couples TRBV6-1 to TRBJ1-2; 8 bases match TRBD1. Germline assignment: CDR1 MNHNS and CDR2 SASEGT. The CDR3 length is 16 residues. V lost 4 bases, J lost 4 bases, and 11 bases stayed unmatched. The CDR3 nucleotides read TGTGCCAGCAGTGCTCACGGACAGGGAGTGTTCTATGGCTACACCTTC. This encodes CASSAHGQGVFYGYTF.

The CDR3 DNA follows: TGTGCCTGGAGCCCCGGCCTTTACAGGGCGGGTCAGCCCCAGCATTTT. It is translated as CAWSPGLYRAGQPQHF. This chain connects TRBV30 to TRBJ1-5; a possible D gene is TRBD1 (6 bases). The V end lost 3 bases, the J end lost 6 bases, and 21 bases lay between the germline ends. Germline V CDR1 and CDR2: GTSNPN, SVGIG (reference sequence). This CDR3 spans 16 amino acids.

The DNA of the CDR3 is TGTGCCAGCAGCCGTGCAGGGTGGGCGGTGGAACTGTTTTTT. It encodes CASSRAGWAVELFF. The chain has TRBV11-2 and TRBJ1-4; D might be TRBD1 (5 bases). The CDR3 spans 14 residues. The germline V and J ends were trimmed by 5 bases and 12 bases, with 19 bases remaining between them. Per germline, CDR1 SGHAT and CDR2 FQNNGV.

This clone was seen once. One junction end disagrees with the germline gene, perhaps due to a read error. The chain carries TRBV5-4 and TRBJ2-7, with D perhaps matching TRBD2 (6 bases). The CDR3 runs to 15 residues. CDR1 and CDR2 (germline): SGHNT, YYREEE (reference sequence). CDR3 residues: CTSSLSTSSSSEQYF. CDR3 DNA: TGTACCAGCAGCTTGTCAACTAGCTCCAGTAGCGAGCAGTACTTC.

CDR3 coding DNA: TGTGCCAGCAGTGGCACAGGCCTTACCCTTGGCCACTTT. Protein sequence: CASSGTGLTLGHF. The rearrangement uses TRBV2 and TRBJ1-6, with TRBD1 as a possible D gene (5 bases). Germline V gene data show CDR1 as SNHLY and CDR2 as FYNNEI. The germline V and J ends were trimmed by 4 bases and 18 bases, with 19 bases remaining between them. This CDR3 spans 13 amino acids.